Each of the 25 T cell receptor beta chains below was sequenced from the same sample in a study of CD8 T cells in ankylosing spondylitis. A single record per CDR3 protein comes from TCRdb applying MiXCR to the 5' RACE reads. The repertoire holds about 360,000 distinct CDR3 sequences, with under 15% as singletons. The sequencing sample was made of blood, either unsorted or a sorted T cell fraction (not recorded which). These TCRs come from a male donor with ankylosing spondylitis or in good health (not recorded which).

This chain joins TRBV5-6 and TRBJ2-3; D remains unclear. Germline V gene sequence: CDR1 SGHDT, CDR2 YYEEEE. Trimming pared 4 bases from V and 0 bases from J, leaving 6 bases between. The CDR3 is 13 amino acids. In DNA form, the CDR3 reads TGTGCCAGCAGCCATGCTAGCACAGATACGCAGTATTTT. It encodes CASSHASTDTQYF.

This clonotype was observed a handful of times. The chain is built from TRBV30 and TRBJ2-7; TRBD2 agrees at 8 bases. This CDR3 has 15 residues. V dropped 0 bases and J dropped 0; count of bases not matched to a gene: 4. Germline V CDR1 and CDR2: GTSNPN, SVGIG (reference sequence). CDR3 in amino acids: CAWSVGGRSSYEQYF. The CDR3 bases are TGTGCCTGGAGTGTGGGCGGGAGGAGCTCCTACGAGCAGTACTTC. The variable domain in full, completed from reference TRBV30 and TRBJ2-7, reads SQTIHQWPATLVQPVGSPLSLECTVEGTSNPNLYWYRQAAGRGLQLLFYSVGIGQISSEVPQNLSASRPQDRQFILSSKKLLLSDSGFYLCAWSVGGRSSYEQYFGPGTRLTVT.

The genes are TRBV5-6 and TRBJ2-7; D possibly uses TRBD1 or TRBD2 (5 bases each). Between the trimmed V and J ends, which lost 0 bases and 3 bases, there was a span of 16 bases. From germline, CDR1 is SGHDT and CDR2 YYEEEE. There are 16 residues in the CDR3. CDR3 bases: TGTGCCAGCAGCTTGGCTGTGGGGCTAGCCAGCTACGAGCAGTACTTC. Encoded protein: CASSLAVGLASYEQYF. The full variable domain, completed using reference TRBV5-6 and TRBJ2-7, is DAGVTQSPTHLIKTRGQQVTLRCSPKSGHDTVSWYQQALGQGPQFIFQYYEEEERQRGNFPDRFSGHQFPNYSSELNVNALLLGDSALYLCASSLAVGLASYEQYFGPGTRLTVT.

The chain couples TRBV20-1 to TRBJ2-4, with 7 bases fitting TRBD2. Germline V gene lookup returns CDR1 DFQATT and CDR2 SNEGSKA (reference sequence). This CDR3 is 15 amino acids long. With V trimmed by 3 bases and J by 5 bases, 10 bases remained unmatched. The CDR3 nucleotides read TGCAGTGCTAGTGCCTTCGGGGGGATGGAAAACATTCAGTACTTC. It codes for CSASAFGGMENIQYF.

This clonotype was recorded a few times. V gene TRBV29-1 combines with J gene TRBJ2-1, with 8 bases identical to TRBD2. Per the germline V gene, CDR1 is SQVTM and CDR2 is ANQGSEA. The CDR3 is made up of 13 amino acids. With V trimmed by 3 bases and J by 8 bases, 6 bases remained unmatched. DNA for the CDR3: TGCAGCGTTGAGGGGCGGGGGGCAGATGAGCAGTTCTTC. This gives the protein CSVEGRGADEQFF.

This clonotype was picked up a small number of times. The CDR3 DNA is TGTGCCAGCAGCTCTGCGGCATTGAGGGGGCAGGGCTACACCTTC. It is translated as CASSSAALRGQGYTF. V usage is TRBV7-9 and J usage is TRBJ1-2, with 7 bases that match TRBD1. V lost 4 bases to trimming and J lost 8 bases; unmatched junction nucleotides: 13. The germline CDR1 and CDR2 sequences are SEHNR and FQNEAQ (reference sequence). The CDR3 sequence is 15 residues long. The whole variable domain, remainder taken from reference TRBV7-9 and TRBJ1-2, is DTGVSQNPRHKITKRGQNVTFRCDPISEHNRLYWYRQTLGQGPEFLTYFQNEAQLEKSRLLSDRFSAERPKGSFSTLEIQRTEQGDSAMYLCASSSAALRGQGYTFGSGTRLTVV.

V usage is TRBV6-1 and J usage is TRBJ1-1; tentative D call: TRBD1 (6 bases). The germline gives CDR1 MNHNS, CDR2 SASEGT. V shed 2 bases and J shed 5 bases, with 12 bases lying between them. The CDR3 length is 14 residues. CDR3: CASSERGAGTEAFF. For the CDR3, the DNA is TGTGCCAGCAGTGAACGGGGGGCTGGGACTGAAGCTTTCTTT.

There are many counts of this clonotype. The V and J genes are TRBV12-3 or TRBV12-4 and TRBJ2-2; weak D call: TRBD1 (6 bases). V gave up 7 bases and J gave up 4 bases, with 10 bases separating them. The CDR3 totals 13 residues. The CDR3 DNA reads as TGTGCCAGCATCCTACAGGGCACCGGGGAGCTGTTTTTT. As protein: CASILQGTGELFF.

The chain combines TRBV7-9 with TRBJ1-2, with 7 bases lining up with TRBD1. With V trimmed by 1 base and J by 9 bases, 5 bases remained unmatched. Germline V gene sequence: CDR1 SEHNR, CDR2 FQNEAQ (reference sequence). The CDR3 is 13 amino acids. The CDR3 loop reads CASSLDPGGSYTF. In nucleotides, the CDR3 is TGTGCCAGCAGCTTAGACCCAGGGGGTAGCTACACCTTC.

This clonotype was counted a few times. The V call is TRBV7-9, the J call TRBJ2-7, with D unclear. V lost 3 bases to trimming and J lost 2 bases, with 5 bases between them. The CDR3 contains 12 residues. The germline gives CDR1 SEHNR, CDR2 FQNEAQ (reference sequence). CDR3 sequence reads: CASSFNTYEQYF. The DNA for the CDR3 is TGTGCCAGCAGCTTCAACACCTACGAGCAGTACTTC. Looking up the rest from reference TRBV7-9 and TRBJ2-7 gives the full variable domain: DTGVSQNPRHKITKRGQNVTFRCDPISEHNRLYWYRQTLGQGPEFLTYFQNEAQLEKSRLLSDRFSAERPKGSFSTLEIQRTEQGDSAMYLCASSFNTYEQYFGPGTRLTVT.

V and J are TRBV5-1 and TRBJ2-3; D tentatively fits TRBD1 or TRBD2 (6 bases each). This CDR3 has 16 amino acids. The V end was cut by 0 bases, the J end by 2 bases, with 13 bases between. Germline CDR1 is SGHRS and CDR2 is YFSETQ. CDR3 region: CASSLAGTGATDTQYF. The CDR3 DNA follows: TGCGCCAGCAGCTTGGCCGGGACGGGGGCCACAGATACGCAGTATTTT.

The chain uses TRBV5-1 and TRBJ2-2; 10 nucleotides agree with TRBD1. Germline V gives CDR1 SGHRS, CDR2 YFSETQ. V shed 2 bases, J shed 7 bases, and the junction held 5 bases outside the gene matches. The CDR3 runs to 15 residues. CDR3 coding DNA: TGCGCCAGCAGCTTAAGGGACAGGGGAGACGGGGAGCTGTTTTTT. Translated: CASSLRDRGDGELFF.

This clonotype was seen at least ten times. V and J are TRBV12-3 or TRBV12-4 and TRBJ1-2, with TRBD1 identical over 8 bases. Trimming removed 6 bases from V and 6 bases from J; junction bases left unmatched: 12. CDR3 size: 15 residues. The CDR3 DNA reads as TGTGCCAGCAGGTCACACCAGGGGGCGAGTCATGGCTACACCTTC. Amino acids: CASRSHQGASHGYTF.

This clonotype occurred many times. This chain uses TRBV12-3 or TRBV12-4 with TRBJ1-2; 11 nucleotides agree with TRBD1. Trimming at V came to 5 bases and at J to 7 bases, leaving 3 bases not matched to a gene. The CDR3 has 13 residues. Written as DNA, the CDR3 is TGTGCCAGCAGTCGGACAGGGGGCGTTGGCTACACCTTC. It is translated as CASSRTGGVGYTF.

The chain carries TRBV12-3 or TRBV12-4 and TRBJ2-7, with D maybe TRBD1 (6 bases). Trimming stripped 4 bases from V and 4 bases from J, with 17 bases between. The CDR3 runs to 15 residues. The CDR3 is CASSSSPGVSYEQYF. In nucleotides, the CDR3 is TGTGCCAGCAGTTCATCTCCAGGGGTTTCATACGAGCAGTACTTC.

This chain joins TRBV7-9 and TRBJ2-7; D call uncertain. The CDR3 has 12 residues. Germline CDR1 reads SEHNR; CDR2 reads FQNEAQ (reference sequence). V gave up 4 bases and J gave up 5 bases, with 9 bases separating them. The CDR3 is CASSSLGDEQYF. The CDR3 DNA follows: TGTGCCAGCAGCTCCCTGGGCGACGAGCAGTACTTC.

The sample holds a few counts of this clonotype. This rearrangement joins TRBV7-9 to TRBJ1-5; 8 nucleotides line up with TRBD1. The trim removed 4 bases at V and 4 bases at J, leaving 6 bases unmatched. Germline CDR1 SEHNR, CDR2 FQNEAQ (reference sequence). The CDR3 loop spans 15 amino acids. CDR3 DNA sequence: TGTGCCAGCAGCTCAGGGACAGGAGTGAATCAGCCCCAGCATTTT. Protein sequence: CASSSGTGVNQPQHF.

This clonotype has at least ten counts. CDR3 in DNA: TGCAGTGCTAGAGTGGGCCGTCAGGAAAAACTGTTTTTT. It encodes CSARVGRQEKLFF. The J gene is TRBJ1-4, the V gene TRBV20-1; D unclear. CDR1 is DFQATT and CDR2 is SNEGSKA in the germline V gene (reference sequence). V dropped 1 base and J dropped 8 bases, with 11 bases sitting between them. The CDR3 has 13 amino acids.

This rearrangement joins TRBV7-2 to TRBJ2-3, with D unresolved. The CDR3 totals 11 residues. V shed 5 bases and J shed 7 bases, with 7 bases lying between them. From germline, CDR1 is SGHTA and CDR2 FQGNSA. DNA of the CDR3: TGTGCCAGCAGCACTACTTATACGCAGTATTTT. Its translation: CASSTTYTQYF.

This clonotype was detected a few times. The rearrangement links TRBV7-9 to TRBJ2-2; D could derive from TRBD1 or TRBD2 (5 bases each). This CDR3 is built from 16 residues. The germline V and J ends were trimmed by 5 bases and 1 base, with 14 bases remaining between them. Germline CDR1 is SEHNR and CDR2 is FQNEAQ (reference sequence). CDR3 amino acids: CASSPPGTENTGELFF. In nucleotides, the CDR3 is TGTGCCAGCAGCCCACCCGGGACGGAGAACACCGGGGAGCTGTTTTTT.

This clonotype was seen many times. One end of the junction is discordant with germline, which a read error may explain. The chain has TRBV4-1 and TRBJ1-2; 8 bases fit TRBD1. CDR1 is MGHRA and CDR2 is YSYEKL in the germline V gene. This CDR3 has 13 residues. In nucleotides, the CDR3 is TGTGCCAGCAGCCAGGACAGGGTCTATGGCTACACCTTC. Translated: CASSQDRVYGYTF.

The rearrangement links TRBV5-1 to TRBJ1-2, with unresolved D. The CDR3 length is 13 residues. CDR1 SGHRS and CDR2 YFSETQ come from the germline V gene. V lost 0 bases to trimming and J lost 6 bases, with 9 bases between them. CDR3 coding DNA: TGCGCCAGCAGCTTGGTTCGGGGAGATGGCTACACCTTC. Its translation is CASSLVRGDGYTF.

This clonotype was seen a single time. The V and J genes are TRBV19 and TRBJ2-7, with D perhaps matching TRBD2 (5 bases). Germline V gene sequence: CDR1 LNHDA, CDR2 SQIVND (reference sequence). Deletions cut 3 bases from V and 0 bases from J, with 9 bases between. The CDR3 runs 14 residues. The CDR3 DNA reads TGTGCCAGTAGTATGAGCGGTTTCTCCTACGAGCAGTACTTC. Its translation is CASSMSGFSYEQYF.

The table lists this clonotype with many counts. The chain joins TRBV12-3 or TRBV12-4 to TRBJ2-3; TRBD2 aligns across 8 bases. The CDR3 has 15 residues. Germline trimming cut 3 bases from V and 0 bases from J; bases unmatched to any gene: 2. The CDR3 nucleotides are TGTGCCAGCAGTTTTTCTAGCGGGAGCACAGATACGCAGTATTTT. It encodes CASSFSSGSTDTQYF.

This clonotype was recorded a few times. The J gene is TRBJ2-1, the V gene TRBV11-3; maybe TRBD2 (5 bases). The germline V gene encodes CDR1 SGHNT and CDR2 YENEEA. This CDR3 contains 15 residues. V was clipped by 3 bases and J by 0 bases, with 9 bases between them. DNA for the CDR3: TGTGCCAGCAGCTTGAGAGGGTACTCCTACAATGAGCAGTTCTTC. Translation gives CASSLRGYSYNEQFF.